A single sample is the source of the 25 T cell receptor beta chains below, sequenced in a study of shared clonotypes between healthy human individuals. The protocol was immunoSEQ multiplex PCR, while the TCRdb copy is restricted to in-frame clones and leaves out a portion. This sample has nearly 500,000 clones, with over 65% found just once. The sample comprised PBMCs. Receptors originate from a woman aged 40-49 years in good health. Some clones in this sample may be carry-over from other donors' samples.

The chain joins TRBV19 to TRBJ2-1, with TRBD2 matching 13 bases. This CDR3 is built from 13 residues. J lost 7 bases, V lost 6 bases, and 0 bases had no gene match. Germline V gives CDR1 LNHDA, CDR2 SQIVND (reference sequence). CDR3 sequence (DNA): TGTGCCAGTAGGGGACTAGCGGGAAATGAGCAGTTCTTC. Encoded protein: CASRGLAGNEQFF.

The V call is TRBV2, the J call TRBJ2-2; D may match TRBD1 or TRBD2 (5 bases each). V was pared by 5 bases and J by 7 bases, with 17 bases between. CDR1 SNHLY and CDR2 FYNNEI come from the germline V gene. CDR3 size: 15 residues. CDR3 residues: CASSWDPTLSGELFF. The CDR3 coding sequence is TGTGCCAGCAGTTGGGACCCCACCTTGAGCGGGGAGCTGTTTTTT.

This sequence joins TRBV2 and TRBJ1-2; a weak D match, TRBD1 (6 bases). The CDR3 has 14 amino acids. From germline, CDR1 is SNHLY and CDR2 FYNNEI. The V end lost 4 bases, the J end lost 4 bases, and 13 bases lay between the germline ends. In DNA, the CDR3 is TGTGCCAGCAGTGGAGGGGGGATGGGCTATGGCTACACCTTC. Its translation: CASSGGGMGYGYTF. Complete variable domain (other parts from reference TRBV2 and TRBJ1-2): EPEVTQTPSHQVTQMGQEVILRCVPISNHLYFYWYRQILGQKVEFLVSFYNNEISEKSEIFDDQFSVERPDGSNFTLKIRSTKLEDSAMYFCASSGGGMGYGYTFGSGTRLTVV.

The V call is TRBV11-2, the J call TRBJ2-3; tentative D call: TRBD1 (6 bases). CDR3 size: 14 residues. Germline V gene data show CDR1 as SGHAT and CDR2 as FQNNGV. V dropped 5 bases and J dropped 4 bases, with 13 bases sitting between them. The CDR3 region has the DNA TGTGCCAGCAGCGACCCGGCAGGGGCAGATACGCAGTATTTT. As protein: CASSDPAGADTQYF.

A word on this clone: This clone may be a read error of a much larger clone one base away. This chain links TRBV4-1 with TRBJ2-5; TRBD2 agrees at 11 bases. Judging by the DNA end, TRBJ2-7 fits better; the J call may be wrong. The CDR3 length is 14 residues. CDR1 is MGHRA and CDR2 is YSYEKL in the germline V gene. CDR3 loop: CASSRGTSGYEQYF. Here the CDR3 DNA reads TGCGCCAGCAGCCGCGGGACTAGCGGTTACGAGCAGTACTTC.

CDR3 residues: CASSEYSLDRGGEKLFF. The CDR3 DNA reads as TGTGCCAGCAGTGAATACTCCTTGGACAGGGGCGGTGAAAAACTGTTTTTT. The V and J genes are TRBV25-1 and TRBJ1-4; 9 nucleotides line up with TRBD1. The CDR3 covers 17 residues. With V trimmed by 0 bases and J by 7 bases, 9 bases remained unmatched. The germline CDR1 and CDR2 sequences are MGHDK and SYGVNS.

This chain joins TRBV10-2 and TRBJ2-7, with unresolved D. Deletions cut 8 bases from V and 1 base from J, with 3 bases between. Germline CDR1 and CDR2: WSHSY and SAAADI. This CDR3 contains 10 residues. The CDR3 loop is CASGSYEQYF. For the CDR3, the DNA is TGCGCCAGCGGGTCCTACGAGCAGTACTTC.

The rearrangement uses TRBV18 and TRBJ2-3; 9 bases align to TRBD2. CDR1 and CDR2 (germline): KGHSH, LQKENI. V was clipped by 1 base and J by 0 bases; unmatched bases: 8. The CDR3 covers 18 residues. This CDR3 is CASSPLPASGTSTDTQYF. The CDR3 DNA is TGTGCCAGCTCACCACTACCGGCTAGCGGGACTAGCACAGATACGCAGTATTTT.

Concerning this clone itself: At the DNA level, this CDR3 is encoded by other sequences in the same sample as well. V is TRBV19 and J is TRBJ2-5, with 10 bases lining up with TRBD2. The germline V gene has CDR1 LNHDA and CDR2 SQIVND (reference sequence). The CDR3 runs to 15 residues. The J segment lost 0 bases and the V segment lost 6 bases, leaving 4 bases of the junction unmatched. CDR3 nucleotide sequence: TGTGCCAGTAGCCGGACTAGCGGTTACCAAGAGACCCAGTACTTC. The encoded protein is CASSRTSGYQETQYF.

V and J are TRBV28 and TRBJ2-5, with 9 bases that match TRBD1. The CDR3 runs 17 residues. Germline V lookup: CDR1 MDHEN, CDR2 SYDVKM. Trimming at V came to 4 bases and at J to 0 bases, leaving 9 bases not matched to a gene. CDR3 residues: CASSWGFRDRDQETQYF. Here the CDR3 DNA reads TGTGCCAGCAGTTGGGGATTTCGGGACAGGGACCAAGAGACCCAGTACTTC.

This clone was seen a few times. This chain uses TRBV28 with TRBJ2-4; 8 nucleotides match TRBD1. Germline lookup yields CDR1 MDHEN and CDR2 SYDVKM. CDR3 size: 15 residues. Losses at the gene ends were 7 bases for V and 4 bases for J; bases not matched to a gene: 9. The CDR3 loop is CASTIRGQAKNIQYF. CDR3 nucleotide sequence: TGTGCCAGCACCATCCGGGGACAGGCGAAAAACATTCAGTACTTC.

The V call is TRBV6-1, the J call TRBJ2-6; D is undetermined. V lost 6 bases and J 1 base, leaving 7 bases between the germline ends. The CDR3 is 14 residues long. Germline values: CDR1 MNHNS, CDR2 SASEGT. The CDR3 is CASRQTSGANVLTF. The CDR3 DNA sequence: TGTGCCAGCAGACAGACATCTGGGGCCAACGTCCTGACTTTC.

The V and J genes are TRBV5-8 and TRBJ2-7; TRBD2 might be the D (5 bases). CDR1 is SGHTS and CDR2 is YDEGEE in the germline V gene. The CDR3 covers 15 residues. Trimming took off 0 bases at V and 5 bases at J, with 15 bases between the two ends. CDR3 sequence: CASSLVAYFVHEQYF. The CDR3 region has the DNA TGTGCCAGCAGCTTGGTAGCGTATTTCGTCCACGAGCAGTACTTC.

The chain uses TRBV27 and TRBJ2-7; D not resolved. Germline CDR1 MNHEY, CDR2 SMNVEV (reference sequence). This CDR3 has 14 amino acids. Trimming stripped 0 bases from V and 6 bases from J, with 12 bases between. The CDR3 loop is CASSLSGYPSEQYF. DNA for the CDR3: TGTGCCAGCAGTTTATCAGGGTATCCTTCCGAGCAGTACTTC.

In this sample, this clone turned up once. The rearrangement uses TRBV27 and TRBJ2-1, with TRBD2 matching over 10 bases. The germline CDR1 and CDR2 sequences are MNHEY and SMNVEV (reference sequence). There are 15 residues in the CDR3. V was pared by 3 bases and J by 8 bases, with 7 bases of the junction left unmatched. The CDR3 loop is CASSFPSGSFHEQFF. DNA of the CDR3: TGTGCCAGCAGTTTCCCTAGCGGGAGTTTCCATGAGCAGTTCTTC.

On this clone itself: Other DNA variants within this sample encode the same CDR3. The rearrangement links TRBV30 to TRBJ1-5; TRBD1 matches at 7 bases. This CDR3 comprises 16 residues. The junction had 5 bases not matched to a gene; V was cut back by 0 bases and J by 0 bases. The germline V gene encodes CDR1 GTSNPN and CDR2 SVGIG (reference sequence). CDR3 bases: TGTGCCTGGAGTGTAGGGGGCGCAAATAGCAATCAGCCCCAGCATTTT. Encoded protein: CAWSVGGANSNQPQHF.

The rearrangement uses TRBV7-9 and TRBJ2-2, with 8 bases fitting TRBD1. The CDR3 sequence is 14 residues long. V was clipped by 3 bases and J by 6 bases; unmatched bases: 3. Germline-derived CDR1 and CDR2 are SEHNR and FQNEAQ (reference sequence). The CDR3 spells CASSLDRVSGELFF. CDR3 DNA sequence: TGTGCCAGCAGCTTGGACAGGGTGTCCGGGGAGCTGTTTTTT.

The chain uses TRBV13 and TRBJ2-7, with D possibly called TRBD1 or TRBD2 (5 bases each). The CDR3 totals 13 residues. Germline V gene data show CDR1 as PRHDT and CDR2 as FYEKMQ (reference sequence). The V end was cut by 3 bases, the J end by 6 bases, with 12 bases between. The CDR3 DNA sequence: TGTGCCAGCAGCTTCCCGTCGGGGACCGAGCAGTACTTC. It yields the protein CASSFPSGTEQYF.

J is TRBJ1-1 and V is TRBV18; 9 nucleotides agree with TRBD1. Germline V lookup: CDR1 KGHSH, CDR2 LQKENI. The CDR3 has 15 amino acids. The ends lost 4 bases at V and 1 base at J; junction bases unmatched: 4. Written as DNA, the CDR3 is TGTGCCAGCTCACTTTGGACAGGGGAGAACACTGAAGCTTTCTTT. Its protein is CASSLWTGENTEAFF.

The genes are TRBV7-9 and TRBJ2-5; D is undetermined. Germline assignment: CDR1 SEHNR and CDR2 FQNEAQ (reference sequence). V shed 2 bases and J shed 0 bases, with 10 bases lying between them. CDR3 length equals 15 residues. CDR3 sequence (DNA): TGTGCCAGCAGCTTATCTTGGGAATACCAAGAGACCCAGTACTTC. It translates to CASSLSWEYQETQYF.

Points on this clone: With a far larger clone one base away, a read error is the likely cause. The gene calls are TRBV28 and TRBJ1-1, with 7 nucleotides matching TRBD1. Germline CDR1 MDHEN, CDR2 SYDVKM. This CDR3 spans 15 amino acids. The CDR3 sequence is CASSLSSAGGTEASF. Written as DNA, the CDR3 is TGTGCCAGCAGTTTATCTAGTGCAGGGGGTACTGAAGCTTCCTTT. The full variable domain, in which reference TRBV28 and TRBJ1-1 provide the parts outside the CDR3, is DVKVTQSSRYLVKRTGEKVFLECVQDMDHENMFWYRQDPGLGLRLIYFSYDVKMKEKGDIPEGYSVSREKKERFSLILESASTNQTSMYLCASSLSSAGGTEASFGQGTRLTVV.

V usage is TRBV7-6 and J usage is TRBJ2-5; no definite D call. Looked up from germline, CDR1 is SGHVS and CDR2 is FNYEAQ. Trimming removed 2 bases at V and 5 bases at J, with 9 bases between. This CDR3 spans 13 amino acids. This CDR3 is CASSLRVDETQYF. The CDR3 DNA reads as TGTGCCAGCAGCTTACGGGTAGACGAGACCCAGTACTTC.

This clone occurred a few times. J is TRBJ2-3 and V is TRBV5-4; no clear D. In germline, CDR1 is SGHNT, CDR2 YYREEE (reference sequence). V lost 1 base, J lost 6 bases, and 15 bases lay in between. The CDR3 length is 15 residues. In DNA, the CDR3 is TGTGCCAGCAGCTTGTTGCCGGTTTCCGGGGATACGCAGTATTTT. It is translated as CASSLLPVSGDTQYF.

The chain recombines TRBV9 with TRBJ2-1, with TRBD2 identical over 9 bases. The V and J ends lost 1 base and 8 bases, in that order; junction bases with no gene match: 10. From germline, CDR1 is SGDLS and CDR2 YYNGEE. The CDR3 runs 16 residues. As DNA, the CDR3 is TGTGCCAGCAGCGTATCGTCTAGCGGGATAGGGGATGAGCAGTTCTTC. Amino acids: CASSVSSSGIGDEQFF.

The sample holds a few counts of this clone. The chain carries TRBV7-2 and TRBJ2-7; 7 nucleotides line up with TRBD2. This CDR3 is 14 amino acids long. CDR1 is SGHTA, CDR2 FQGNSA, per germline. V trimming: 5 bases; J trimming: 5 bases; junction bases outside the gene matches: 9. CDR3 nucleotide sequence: TGTGCCAGCAGCCCCGGGGGGTTCCCCAACGAGCAGTACTTC. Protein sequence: CASSPGGFPNEQYF. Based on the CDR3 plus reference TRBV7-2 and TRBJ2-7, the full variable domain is GAGVSQSPSNKVTEKGKDVELRCDPISGHTALYWYRQSLGQGLEFLIYFQGNSAPDKSGLPSDRFSAERTGGSVSTLTIQRTQQEDSAVYLCASSPGGFPNEQYFGPGTRLTVT.